Listed below are T cell receptor beta chains from one sample, sequenced in a study of shared clonotypes between healthy human individuals. The repertoire was sequenced with immunoSEQ multiplex PCR; TCRdb's copy has only in-frame clones and lacks some. Of about 2.2 million clones in the sample, 93% are singletons; the top ten hold more than 1.5%. Sequenced input: naive CD8+ T cells from PBMCs. These receptor sequences come from a man younger than 35 in good health. Some clones in this sample may be carry-over from other donors' samples. Each CDR3 is given with its conserved first and last residue. Each record gives: clone size, V gene, J gene, D gene, CDR3 DNA, CDR3 protein. D genes are given only for firm matches. Some rows mark clone size as missing; the rest say once, few, many or name a class of expanded clone.

size: .; V: TRBV7-9; J: TRBJ2-3; D: TRBD2; DNA: TGTGCCAGCAGCACTGGGACTAGCGGGCGCACAGATACGCAGTATTTT; CDR3: CASSTGTSGRTDTQYF
size: .; V: TRBV7-9; J: TRBJ1-1; D: .; DNA: TGTGCCAGCAGATATATGAAAGGGGGGTTCACTGAAGCTTTCTTT; CDR3: CASRYMKGGFTEAFF
size: .; V: TRBV13; J: TRBJ2-1; D: TRBD2; DNA: TGTGCCAGCAGCTCCCTGGGACTAGCTCGCTACAATGAGCAGTTCTTC; CDR3: CASSSLGLARYNEQFF
size: .; V: TRBV9; J: TRBJ1-1; D: TRBD1; DNA: TGTGCCAGCAGCGTAGGGACAGGGAAGGAGTACACTGAAGCTTTCTTT; CDR3: CASSVGTGKEYTEAFF
size: .; V: TRBV7-9; J: TRBJ2-7; D: .; DNA: TGTGCCAGCAGCCTAATGGCGTCCTACGAGCAGTACTTC; CDR3: CASSLMASYEQYF
size: .; V: TRBV27; J: TRBJ1-5; D: .; DNA: TGTGCCAGCAGTTTTAGGGGGTACGCCGATCAGCCCCAGCATTTT; CDR3: CASSFRGYADQPQHF
size: few; V: TRBV30; J: TRBJ1-1; D: .; DNA: TGTGCCTGGAGTCACCGTTTTCGGGGGGAGAACACTGAAGCTTTCTTT; CDR3: CAWSHRFRGENTEAFF
size: .; V: TRBV7-9; J: TRBJ2-5; D: .; DNA: TGTGCCAGCAGCTTCGTCCAGCGGCCGAACCAAGAGACCCAGTACTTC; CDR3: CASSFVQRPNQETQYF
size: .; V: TRBV25-1; J: TRBJ2-7; D: .; DNA: TGTGCCAGCAGTGAATATTCGATCTACGAGCAGTACTTC; CDR3: CASSEYSIYEQYF
size: .; V: TRBV28; J: TRBJ2-7; D: .; DNA: TGTGCCAGCAGACCGGACGGTTCCTACGAGCAGTACTTC; CDR3: CASRPDGSYEQYF
size: .; V: TRBV9; J: TRBJ2-7; D: .; DNA: TGTGCCAGCAGCGTAGGGGGGAGCTCCTACGAGCAGTACTTC; CDR3: CASSVGGSSYEQYF